The next 16 T cell receptor beta chains were all read from a single sample in a study of cytomegalovirus exposure and HLA in healthy donors. The study ran its PCR with 60 Vbeta and 13 Jbeta primers. Sequencing was performed with immunoSEQ multiplex PCR; in TCRdb, only in-frame clones are kept and a portion is missing. The top ten hold about 0.47% of the sample, which has roughly 230,000 clones, approximately 78% seen once. Sequencing used PBMCs. The receptor source for this set is a boy between 10 and 17 years old in good health and CMV-seronegative.

The chain uses TRBV19 and TRBJ2-3, with 8 bases fitting TRBD1. Germline trimming cut 3 bases from V and 5 bases from J; bases unmatched to any gene: 7. From germline, CDR1 is LNHDA and CDR2 SQIVND (reference sequence). The CDR3 runs 15 residues. The CDR3 DNA sequence: TGTGCCAGTAGTATCAGCAGGGGGCAATTAGATACGCAGTATTTT. It specifies CASSISRGQLDTQYF.

There are a few counts of this clone. This chain links TRBV6-1 with TRBJ2-7; 7 bases align to TRBD2. This CDR3 is 13 amino acids long. Per germline, CDR1 MNHNS and CDR2 SASEGT. V gave up 10 bases and J gave up 5 bases; unmatched junction bases: 11. The CDR3 nucleotides are TGTGCCATTTCGGGGGGAGGTTGGGACGAGCAGTACTTC. Translation gives CAISGGGWDEQYF.

The CDR3 nucleotides read TGCAGCGTTGGGGTAACAGGGTCCCGGGAGACCCAGTACTTC. It specifies CSVGVTGSRETQYF. The V gene is TRBV29-1, the J gene TRBJ2-5, with D possibly matching TRBD1 (6 bases). This CDR3 spans 14 amino acids. The germline gives CDR1 SQVTM, CDR2 ANQGSEA. Trimming shortened V by 4 bases and J by 5 bases, and 17 bases separated the two germline ends.

This chain joins TRBV4-1 and TRBJ2-3, with 13 bases that match TRBD2. This CDR3 is 14 amino acids long. From germline, CDR1 is MGHRA and CDR2 YSYEKL. With V trimmed by 6 bases and J by 4 bases, 1 base remained unmatched. In DNA, the CDR3 is TGCGCCAGCAGGGGACTAGCGGGGCCAGATACGCAGTATTTT. Translating it yields CASRGLAGPDTQYF.

The V gene is TRBV25-1, the J gene TRBJ1-6, with D maybe TRBD1 (6 bases). Germline CDR1 reads MGHDK; CDR2 reads SYGVNS. V was cut by 6 bases and J by 7 bases, with 10 bases left in between. CDR3 length: 13 amino acids. The CDR3 region is CASSWDTNSPLHF. The DNA of the CDR3 is TGTGCCAGCAGCTGGGACACCAATTCACCCCTCCACTTT.

This chain links TRBV19 with TRBJ1-6; 12 bases line up with TRBD1. The V and J ends lost 6 bases and 10 bases, in that order; junction bases with no gene match: 4. Germline V lookup: CDR1 LNHDA, CDR2 SQIVND (reference sequence). The CDR3 contains 14 residues. This CDR3 is CASRGQGALSPLHF. In DNA, the CDR3 is TGTGCCAGTAGGGGACAGGGGGCTCTATCACCCCTCCACTTT.

This clone was counted many times. V and J are TRBV29-1 and TRBJ1-2, with TRBD1 identical over 8 bases. This CDR3 region has 12 residues. Germline lookup yields CDR1 SQVTM and CDR2 ANQGSEA. Trimming took 4 bases from V and 2 from J; bases not matched to a gene: 0. The CDR3 loop is CSVAGGNYGYTF. CDR3 in DNA: TGCAGCGTTGCAGGGGGCAACTATGGCTACACCTTC.

V is TRBV2 and J is TRBJ2-2; 15 positions agree with TRBD2. Germline CDR1 reads SNHLY; CDR2 reads FYNNEI. Trimming cost V 5 bases and J 5 bases; bases outside gene matches: 15. CDR3 size: 20 residues. This CDR3 reads CASSPRTRTSGGARTGELFF. The CDR3 nucleotides read TGTGCCAGCAGTCCCCGAACCCGGACTAGCGGGGGGGCGAGGACCGGGGAGCTGTTTTTT.

This sequence joins TRBV11-3 and TRBJ2-1, with D hard to call. CDR3 size: 15 residues. Germline assignment: CDR1 SGHNT and CDR2 YENEEA. Between the trimmed V and J ends, which lost 4 bases and 0 bases, there was a span of 10 bases. CDR3 loop: CASSYEADSYNEQFF. In DNA, the CDR3 is TGTGCCAGCAGCTATGAGGCCGACTCCTACAATGAGCAGTTCTTC. Looking up the rest from reference TRBV11-3 and TRBJ2-1 gives the full variable domain: EAGVVQSPRYKIIEKKQPVAFWCNPISGHNTLYWYLQNLGQGPELLIRYENEEAVDDSQLPKDRFSAERLKGVDSTLKIQPAELGDSAVYLCASSYEADSYNEQFFGPGTRLTVL.

This chain connects TRBV6-5 to TRBJ2-1, with D possibly TRBD2 on 5 matching bases. Germline-derived CDR1 and CDR2 are MNHEY and SVGAGI. The CDR3 runs to 14 residues. The V end lost 8 bases, the J end lost 0 bases, and 11 bases lay between the germline ends. CDR3 DNA: TGTGCCAGCGTGGGAGCACCCTCCTACAATGAGCAGTTCTTC. Translating gives CASVGAPSYNEQFF.

The chain has TRBV7-9 and TRBJ2-7; D not certain. The CDR3 has 14 amino acids. Trimming removed 1 base from V and 3 bases from J, with 10 bases in between. CDR1 is SEHNR and CDR2 is FQNEAQ in the germline V gene (reference sequence). The chain's CDR3 is CASSLERSNYEQYF. Here the CDR3 DNA reads TGTGCCAGCAGCTTAGAGAGATCCAACTACGAGCAGTACTTC.

J is TRBJ1-2 and V is TRBV19; TRBD1 is a possible D gene (6 bases). The CDR3 consists of 17 residues. Trimming took 9 bases from V and 4 from J, leaving 27 bases between them. Germline assignment: CDR1 LNHDA and CDR2 SQIVND (reference sequence). CDR3 DNA sequence: TGTGCCAGCCAAGTAACTAACTCCGGGACACACCGCTATGGCTACACCTTC. Residues: CASQVTNSGTHRYGYTF.

CDR3: CASSLRASSYNEQFF. For the CDR3, the DNA is TGTGCCAGCAGCTTACGTGCCAGCTCCTACAATGAGCAGTTCTTC. The chain has TRBV7-6 and TRBJ2-1; D gene ambiguous. The V gene lost 2 bases and the J gene lost 0 bases, with 8 bases spanning the gap. The germline gives CDR1 SGHVS, CDR2 FNYEAQ. This CDR3 has 15 amino acids.

The rearrangement joins TRBV4-1 to TRBJ1-4; D might be TRBD1 (5 bases). Between the trimmed V and J ends, which lost 0 bases and 3 bases, there was a span of 11 bases. Germline V CDR1 and CDR2: MGHRA, YSYEKL. The CDR3 totals 16 residues. The CDR3: CASSQDRRGANEKLFF. In DNA form, the CDR3 reads TGCGCCAGCAGCCAAGATCGAAGGGGTGCTAATGAAAAACTGTTTTTT.

This clone has only a few counts. This chain connects TRBV5-1 to TRBJ1-4; 7 bases map to TRBD1. CDR3 length equals 15 residues. Germline V gives CDR1 SGHRS, CDR2 YFSETQ. V trimming: 1 base; J trimming: 6 bases; junction bases outside the gene matches: 6. The CDR3 sequence: CASSLSSGGYEKLFF. The CDR3 DNA is TGCGCCAGCAGCTTGTCATCAGGGGGTTATGAAAAACTGTTTTTT. The whole variable domain, filled in from reference TRBV5-1 and TRBJ1-4, reads KAGVTQTPRYLIKTRGQQVTLSCSPISGHRSVSWYQQTPGQGLQFLFEYFSETQRNKGNFPGRFSGRQFSNSRSEMNVSTLELGDSALYLCASSLSSGGYEKLFFGSGTQLSVL.

This clone has a handful of counts. V gene TRBV5-1 combines with J gene TRBJ2-1, with 8 nucleotides matching TRBD2. Germline V gene data show CDR1 as SGHRS and CDR2 as YFSETQ. V lost 0 bases, J lost 8 bases, and 4 bases stayed unmatched. CDR3 length: 14 amino acids. The CDR3 DNA reads as TGCGCCAGCAGCTTGGCGGGAGGGGCCGATGAGCAGTTCTTC. Translation: CASSLAGGADEQFF.